Below are 22 T cell receptor beta chains sequenced from a single sample in a study of T-cell memory formation after mild COVID-19. TCRdb processed the 5' RACE reads anew with MiXCR; each CDR3 protein has one entry. The sample has 100,000 to 150,000 distinct CDR3 sequences, approximately 6.3% seen once. The specimen sequenced was PBMCs or a T cell subset sorted from them (not recorded which). These receptor sequences come from an adult woman who had mild COVID-19 (a few samples of this study predate the infection). Cell type and time point are not known.

This clonotype has only a few counts. The V gene is TRBV5-1, the J gene TRBJ2-7; D uncertain. Trimming removed 6 bases at V and 3 bases at J, with 19 bases between. The CDR3 spans 15 residues. Germline V CDR1 and CDR2: SGHRS, YFSETQ. In nucleotides, the CDR3 is TGCGCCAGCACCCGAGGCGAGGCGGCCCGCTACGAGCAGTACTTC. It codes for CASTRGEAARYEQYF.

This clonotype was detected only a few times. The CDR3 region has the DNA TGTGCCAGCAGTTCGACCGGCACTAGCGAGCAGTACTTC. It codes for CASSSTGTSEQYF. The chain employs TRBV6-6 and TRBJ2-7; TRBD2 is a possible D gene (5 bases). Trimming left V 4 bases short and J 6 bases short, with 13 bases between. This CDR3 is 13 amino acids long. Per the germline V gene, CDR1 is MNHNY and CDR2 is SVGAGI (reference sequence).

This clonotype was counted many times. V is TRBV20-1 and J is TRBJ2-3; D is ambiguous. CDR1 and CDR2 (germline): DFQATT, SNEGSKA (reference sequence). CDR3 length: 14 residues. V was trimmed by 3 bases and J by 1 base, leaving 11 bases between them. CDR3 protein: CSASARWGTDTQYF. The CDR3 nucleotides read TGCAGTGCTAGCGCTAGATGGGGCACAGATACGCAGTATTTT.

This clonotype was detected a few times. The chain is built from TRBV10-3 and TRBJ1-4, with 7 bases aligning to TRBD1. Per the germline V gene, CDR1 is ENHRY and CDR2 is SYGVKD. Trimming removed 0 bases from V and 4 bases from J; junction bases left unmatched: 8. This CDR3 spans 17 amino acids. In DNA form, the CDR3 reads TGTGCCATCAGTGAGTCGGCGGGGACAGTACTTAATGAAAAACTGTTTTTT. Translated: CAISESAGTVLNEKLFF.

This clonotype showed up just a few times. Here the CDR3 DNA reads TGTGCCAGCAGCCAACAGTTCCGGGACAGGATCACCGGGGAGCTGTTTTTT. Its protein product is CASSQQFRDRITGELFF. The chain has TRBV3-1 and TRBJ2-2, with 8 nucleotides matching TRBD1. Germline trimming cut 2 bases from V and 4 bases from J; bases unmatched to any gene: 9. The CDR3 is 17 residues long. CDR1 and CDR2 from the germline V gene are LGHDT and YNNKEL (reference sequence). The full variable domain, completed using reference TRBV3-1 and TRBJ2-2, is DTAVSQTPKYLVTQMGNDKSIKCEQNLGHDTMYWYKQDSKKFLKIMFSYNNKELIINETVPNRFSPKSPDKAHLNLHINSLELGDSAVYFCASSQQFRDRITGELFFGEGSRLTVL.

This clonotype was observed many times. The chain couples TRBV5-1 to TRBJ2-1; 9 positions agree with TRBD2. Germline CDR1 SGHRS, CDR2 YFSETQ. The CDR3 extends over 16 amino acids. The junction had 9 bases not matched to a gene; V was cut back by 0 bases and J by 8 bases. The CDR3 is CASSLVAGGPSDEQFF. The CDR3 coding sequence is TGCGCCAGCAGCTTGGTGGCGGGGGGGCCCTCGGATGAGCAGTTCTTC.

This clonotype was recorded at least ten times. V usage is TRBV7-9 and J usage is TRBJ1-1; maybe TRBD1 (6 bases). Trimming removed 3 bases at V and 5 bases at J, with 13 bases between. CDR3 length equals 14 residues. The germline gives CDR1 SEHNR, CDR2 FQNEAQ (reference sequence). This chain's CDR3 is CASSFKRQGTEAFF. The DNA for the CDR3 is TGTGCCAGCAGCTTTAAAAGGCAGGGGACTGAAGCTTTCTTT.

This clonotype has ten or more counts. This chain joins TRBV6-6 and TRBJ1-2; 7 bases are a match to TRBD1. The J segment lost 3 bases and the V segment lost 9 bases, leaving 4 bases of the junction unmatched. CDR3 length: 12 amino acids. CDR1 and CDR2 from the germline V gene are MNHNY and SVGAGI (reference sequence). The CDR3 protein is CASIDRDYGYTF. CDR3 in DNA: TGTGCCAGTATTGACAGGGACTATGGCTACACCTTC.

This clonotype was counted ten times or more. V gene TRBV24-1 combines with J gene TRBJ2-1; 7 positions agree with TRBD2. V gave up 4 bases and J gave up 0 bases; unmatched junction bases: 5. The CDR3 spans 16 residues. The germline gives CDR1 KGHDR, CDR2 SFDVKD. This CDR3 reads CATSDMGGFSYNEQFF. The CDR3, as DNA: TGTGCCACCAGTGACATGGGGGGGTTCTCCTACAATGAGCAGTTCTTC.

In this sample, this clonotype turned up a few times. This chain links TRBV4-3 with TRBJ2-1; D tentatively fits TRBD1 or TRBD2 (5 bases each). The CDR3 length is 14 residues. Trimming removed 0 bases at V and 6 bases at J, with 9 bases between. Per germline, CDR1 LGHNA and CDR2 YSLEER. CDR3 sequence reads: CASSQEGTSNEQFF. CDR3 coding DNA: TGCGCCAGCAGCCAAGAAGGGACCTCCAATGAGCAGTTCTTC.

This rearrangement joins TRBV2 to TRBJ1-1, with 9 nucleotides matching TRBD1. This CDR3 has 13 residues. Trimming removed 3 bases from V and 10 bases from J; junction bases left unmatched: 6. Looked up from germline, CDR1 is SNHLY and CDR2 is FYNNEI. CDR3 amino acids: CASSERGTGRAFF. The CDR3 DNA reads TGTGCCAGCAGTGAGAGAGGGACAGGGCGAGCTTTCTTT.

The J gene is TRBJ1-2, the V gene TRBV6-1; possible D gene TRBD1, 5 bases. The V end was cut by 0 bases, the J end by 4 bases, with 15 bases between. The CDR3 extends over 16 amino acids. Germline CDR1 is MNHNS and CDR2 is SASEGT. The CDR3: CASSEALWGGTYGYTF. The DNA for the CDR3 is TGTGCCAGCAGTGAAGCGCTATGGGGAGGGACCTATGGCTACACCTTC.

This clonotype was recorded at least ten times. This chain uses TRBV28 with TRBJ2-7, with 13 nucleotides matching TRBD2. After removal of 1 base from V and 4 bases from J, the junction contained 4 bases not matched to a gene. This CDR3 is built from 16 residues. Germline CDR1 and CDR2: MDHEN and SYDVKM. In nucleotides, the CDR3 is TGTGCCAGCAGTTTATTACGGACTAGCGGGAGTTACGAGCAGTACTTC. It is translated as CASSLLRTSGSYEQYF.

In its sample, this clonotype was seen a few times. The rearrangement joins TRBV30 to TRBJ2-3; 7 nucleotides align to TRBD1. The J segment lost 0 bases and the V segment lost 0 bases, leaving 6 bases of the junction unmatched. The CDR3 is 16 residues long. Per germline, CDR1 GTSNPN and CDR2 SVGIG (reference sequence). Here the CDR3 reads CAWSVGRGSSTDTQYF. CDR3 coding DNA: TGTGCCTGGAGTGTAGGCAGGGGGTCTAGCACAGATACGCAGTATTTT.

The table lists this clonotype with many counts. The V gene is TRBV5-1, the J gene TRBJ2-5; TRBD1 agrees at 8 bases. Looked up from germline, CDR1 is SGHRS and CDR2 is YFSETQ. The CDR3 consists of 13 residues. The V and J ends lost 4 bases and 1 base, in that order; junction bases with no gene match: 0. The CDR3 protein is CASSGTGQETQYF. In nucleotides, the CDR3 is TGCGCCAGCAGCGGGACAGGCCAAGAGACCCAGTACTTC.

J is TRBJ2-4 and V is TRBV14; 8 positions match TRBD1. The CDR3 consists of 13 residues. Losses at the gene ends were 7 bases for V and 8 bases for J; bases not matched to a gene: 7. Germline V gene lookup returns CDR1 SGHDN and CDR2 FVKESK. CDR3 loop: CASTSLDRDIQYF. In nucleotides, the CDR3 is TGTGCCAGCACCTCTCTGGACAGGGACATTCAGTACTTC.

This clonotype was counted a few times. The chain recombines TRBV7-9 with TRBJ1-2; TRBD1 matches at 11 bases. The V segment lost 4 bases and the J segment 1 base; nucleotides outside the gene matches: 14. Germline V gene lookup returns CDR1 SEHNR and CDR2 FQNEAQ (reference sequence). The CDR3 loop spans 19 amino acids. The DNA of the CDR3 is TGTGCCAGCAGCTCTATCCCGGGACAGGGGGAAGCGGGTAACTATGGCTACACCTTC. This translates into CASSSIPGQGEAGNYGYTF.

This clonotype was found many times. V is TRBV5-1 and J is TRBJ2-3, with 9 positions matching TRBD2. V trimming: 0 bases; J trimming: 3 bases; junction bases outside the gene matches: 5. The CDR3 is made up of 16 amino acids. From germline, CDR1 is SGHRS and CDR2 YFSETQ. CDR3 sequence (DNA): TGCGCCAGCAGCTTGGACAGCGGGGGGTGGACAGATACGCAGTATTTT. Protein product: CASSLDSGGWTDTQYF.

This clonotype showed up many times. The DNA of the CDR3 is TGTGCCAGCAGCGTCGGGACTAGCGGGGGGGCGGTAGATACGCAGTATTTT. It yields the protein CASSVGTSGGAVDTQYF. The chain recombines TRBV9 with TRBJ2-3; 16 bases agree with TRBD2. CDR3 length: 17 residues. With V trimmed by 2 bases and J by 5 bases, 5 bases remained unmatched. Germline lookup yields CDR1 SGDLS and CDR2 YYNGEE.

In this sample, this clonotype turned up a few times. The chain employs TRBV24-1 and TRBJ2-1, with D maybe TRBD1 (6 bases). With 5 bases removed from V and 5 bases from J, the gap between germline ends came to 18 bases. This CDR3 is 16 amino acids long. Germline V lookup: CDR1 KGHDR, CDR2 SFDVKD. CDR3 region: CATSGATRGRHNEQFF. The CDR3 DNA follows: TGTGCCACCAGTGGGGCGACCAGGGGTCGACACAATGAGCAGTTCTTC.

This clonotype was found many times. The chain recombines TRBV5-1 with TRBJ2-5; 16 bases are shared with TRBD2. The CDR3 runs 17 residues. V gave up 4 bases and J gave up 0 bases; unmatched junction bases: 3. From germline, CDR1 is SGHRS and CDR2 YFSETQ. The CDR3 DNA is TGCGCCAGCAGCCCGGGACTAGCGGGGGGGTACCAAGAGACCCAGTACTTC. Amino acid sequence: CASSPGLAGGYQETQYF.

Comment on this clonotype: The junction departs from germline at one end; a sequencing error may be responsible. The V and J genes are TRBV7-7 and TRBJ1-4, with D maybe TRBD1 (5 bases). The CDR3 extends over 15 amino acids. In germline, CDR1 is SSHAT, CDR2 FNYEAQ (reference sequence). This CDR3 is CASSLGKGTNEKLFF. CDR3 coding DNA: TGTGCTAGCAGCTTAGGAAAGGGGACTAATGAAAAACTGTTTTTT.